The T cell receptor beta chain under discussion was sequenced for a study of T cells in Graves' hyperthyroidism and ophthalmopathy. Study-wide results and limits: The blood repertoire included most of the expanded thyroid clonotypes above 0.001.

This clonotype has only a few counts. Its antigen remains unknown. Researchers defined stable Graves' hyperthyroidism as no ophthalmopathy progression within 18 months. Uncontrolled infection, other autoimmune disease, pregnancy or lactation excluded patients. Amplified TCR beta CDR3 regions came from RNA transcripts. RT-PCR in the first round (using the HTBI primer set) targeted the TCR CDR3. TCRdb processed the multiplex PCR reads anew with MiXCR; each CDR3 protein has one entry. In the table there are roughly 420,000 distinct CDR3 sequences, approximately 14% of which are singletons. This CDR3 is 16 amino acids long. J gave up 7 bases and V 5 bases, and 13 bases lay outside the gene matches. Germline lookup yields CDR1 SEHNR and CDR2 FQNEAQ (reference sequence).

The sequencing input was blood. The TCR comes from a woman in her late teens or twenties with Graves' hyperthyroidism. V gene TRBV7-9 combines with J gene TRBJ1-4; 7 bases fit TRBD1. This chain's CDR3 is CASSARQGGSGEKLFF. The CDR3 nucleotides read TGTGCCAGCAGCGCAAGACAGGGCGGTAGTGGTGAAAAACTGTTTTTT.